Described below is a single TCR beta chain sequence and its context. The antigen is unknown. The V end was cut by 5 bases, the J end by 5 bases, with 15 bases between. The CDR3 length is 14 residues. In germline, CDR1 is PRHDT, CDR2 FYEKMQ (reference sequence). The source of the sample is a study of T-cell memory formation after mild COVID-19. Findings and limits, study-wide: Contracting CD4+ clones sat mainly in CM and EM; CD8+ in EMRA.

The authors produced TCR alpha and TCR beta cDNA libraries with sample barcodes and UMIs by 5'RACE using constant-segment primers. TCRdb redid the calling of the 5' RACE reads with MiXCR, one entry per CDR3 protein. The sample lists 270,000 or so distinct CDR3 sequences, over 15% occurring once. The chain recombines TRBV13 with TRBJ1-2; a weak D match, TRBD1 (5 bases). Sequencing was performed on PBMCs or a T cell subset sorted from them (not recorded which). This receptor was obtained from a man aged 18 to 35 who had mild COVID-19 (a few samples of this study predate the infection). Cell type and time point are not known. The CDR3 DNA sequence: TGTGCCAGCAGCGTGGTTGGGGCTGGGTATGGCTACACCTTC. This translates into CASSVVGAGYGYTF.